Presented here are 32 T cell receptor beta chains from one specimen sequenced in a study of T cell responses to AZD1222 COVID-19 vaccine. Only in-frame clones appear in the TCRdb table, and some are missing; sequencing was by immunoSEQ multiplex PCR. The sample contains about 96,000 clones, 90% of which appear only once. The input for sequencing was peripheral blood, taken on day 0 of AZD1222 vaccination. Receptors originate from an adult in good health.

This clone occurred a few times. The chain's CDR3 is CASSRPGGSTNEQFF. In nucleotides, the CDR3 is TGTGCCAGCAGCCGCCCAGGCGGGAGCACTAATGAGCAGTTCTTC. This chain connects TRBV14 to TRBJ2-1; 7 nucleotides match TRBD2. V shed 4 bases and J 7 bases; nucleotides not matched to a gene: 10. CDR1 is SGHDN, CDR2 FVKESK, per germline. This CDR3 has 15 amino acids.

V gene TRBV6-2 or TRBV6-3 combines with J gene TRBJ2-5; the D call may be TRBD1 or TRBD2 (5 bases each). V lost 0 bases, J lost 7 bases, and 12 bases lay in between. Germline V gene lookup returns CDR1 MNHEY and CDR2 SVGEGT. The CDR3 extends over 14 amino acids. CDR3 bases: TGTGCCAGCAGTTACTCGGGCCGGGGCTGGACCCAGTACTTC. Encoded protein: CASSYSGRGWTQYF.

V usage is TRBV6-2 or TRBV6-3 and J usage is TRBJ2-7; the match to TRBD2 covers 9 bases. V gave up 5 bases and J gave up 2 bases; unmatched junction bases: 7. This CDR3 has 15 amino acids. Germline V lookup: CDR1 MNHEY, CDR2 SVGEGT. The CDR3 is CASSQLTSGAYEQYF. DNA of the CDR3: TGTGCCAGCAGTCAGTTGACTAGCGGTGCCTACGAGCAGTACTTC.

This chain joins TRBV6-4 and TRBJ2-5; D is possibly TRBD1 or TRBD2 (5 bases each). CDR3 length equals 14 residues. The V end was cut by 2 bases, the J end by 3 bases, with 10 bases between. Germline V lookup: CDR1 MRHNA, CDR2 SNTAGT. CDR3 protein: CASSDGTEEETQYF. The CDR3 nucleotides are TGTGCCAGCAGTGACGGGACGGAAGAAGAGACCCAGTACTTC.

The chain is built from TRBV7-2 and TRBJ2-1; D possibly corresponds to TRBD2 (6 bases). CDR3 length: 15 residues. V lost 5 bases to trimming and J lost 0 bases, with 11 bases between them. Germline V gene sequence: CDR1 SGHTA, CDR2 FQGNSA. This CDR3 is CASSPGGNSYNEQFF. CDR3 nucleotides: TGTGCCAGCAGCCCCGGGGGAAACTCCTACAATGAGCAGTTCTTC. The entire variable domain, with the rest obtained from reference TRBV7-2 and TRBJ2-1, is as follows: GAGVSQSPSNKVTEKGKDVELRCDPISGHTALYWYRQSLGQGLEFLIYFQGNSAPDKSGLPSDRFSAERTGGSVSTLTIQRTQQEDSAVYLCASSPGGNSYNEQFFGPGTRLTVL.

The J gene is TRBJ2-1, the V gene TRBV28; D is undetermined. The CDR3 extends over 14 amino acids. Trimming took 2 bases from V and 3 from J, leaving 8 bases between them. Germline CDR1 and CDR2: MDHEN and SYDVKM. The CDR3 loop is CASSLDGNYNEQFF. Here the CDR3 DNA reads TGTGCCAGCAGTTTAGATGGTAACTACAATGAGCAGTTCTTC. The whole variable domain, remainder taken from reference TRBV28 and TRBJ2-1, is DVKVTQSSRYLVKRTGEKVFLECVQDMDHENMFWYRQDPGLGLRLIYFSYDVKMKEKGDIPEGYSVSREKKERFSLILESASTNQTSMYLCASSLDGNYNEQFFGPGTRLTVL.

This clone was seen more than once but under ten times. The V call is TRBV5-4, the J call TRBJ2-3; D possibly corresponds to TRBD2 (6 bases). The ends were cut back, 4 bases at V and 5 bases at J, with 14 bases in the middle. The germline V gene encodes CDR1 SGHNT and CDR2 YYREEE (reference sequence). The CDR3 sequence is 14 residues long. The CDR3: CASSRDSPGDTQYF. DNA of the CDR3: TGTGCCAGCAGCCGGGACTCCCCCGGAGATACGCAGTATTTT.

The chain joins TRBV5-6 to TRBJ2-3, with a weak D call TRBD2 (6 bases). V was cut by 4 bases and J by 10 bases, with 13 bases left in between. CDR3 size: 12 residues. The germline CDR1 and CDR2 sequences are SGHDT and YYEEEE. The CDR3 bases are TGTGCCAGCAGCCCGGGACTCACAGCGCAGTATTTT. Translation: CASSPGLTAQYF.

CDR3 coding DNA: TGTGCCAGCAGCGATTGGACTAGCGGGAGGGAGGGGACCCAGTACTTC. Its translation is CASSDWTSGREGTQYF. The chain joins TRBV7-3 to TRBJ2-5; 15 nucleotides agree with TRBD2. V shed 5 bases, J shed 7 bases, and the junction held 8 bases outside the gene matches. Looked up from germline, CDR1 is SGHTA and CDR2 is FQGTGA. There are 16 residues in the CDR3.

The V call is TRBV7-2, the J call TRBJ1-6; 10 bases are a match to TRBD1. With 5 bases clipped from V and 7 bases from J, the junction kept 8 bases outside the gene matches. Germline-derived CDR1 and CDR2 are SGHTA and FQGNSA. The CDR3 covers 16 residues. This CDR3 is CASSLTGTGVNSPLHF. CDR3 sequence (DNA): TGTGCCAGCAGCCTTACCGGGACAGGGGTAAATTCACCCCTCCACTTT.

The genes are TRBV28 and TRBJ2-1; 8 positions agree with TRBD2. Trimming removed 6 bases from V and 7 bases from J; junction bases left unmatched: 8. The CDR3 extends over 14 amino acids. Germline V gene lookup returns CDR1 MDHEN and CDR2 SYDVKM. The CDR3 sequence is CASSPRTSSNEQFF. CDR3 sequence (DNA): TGTGCCAGCAGCCCAAGGACTAGCTCTAATGAGCAGTTCTTC.

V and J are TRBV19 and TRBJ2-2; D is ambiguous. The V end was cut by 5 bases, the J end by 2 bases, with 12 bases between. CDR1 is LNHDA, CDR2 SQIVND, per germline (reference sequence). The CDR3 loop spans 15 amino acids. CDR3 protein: CASSAVLFNTGELFF. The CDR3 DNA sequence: TGTGCCAGTAGTGCGGTCCTCTTTAACACCGGGGAGCTGTTTTTT. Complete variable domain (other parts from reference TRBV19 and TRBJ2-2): DGGITQSPKYLFRKEGQNVTLSCEQNLNHDAMYWYRQDPGQGLRLIYYSQIVNDFQKGDIAEGYSVSREKKESFPLTVTSAQKNPTAFYLCASSAVLFNTGELFFGEGSRLTVL.

CDR3 sequence: CASSIRGPFTDTQYF. The CDR3 DNA is TGTGCCAGCTCCATCAGGGGTCCCTTCACAGATACGCAGTATTTT. The chain combines TRBV27 with TRBJ2-3; D is perhaps TRBD1 (6 bases). CDR1 is MNHEY, CDR2 SMNVEV, per germline (reference sequence). The CDR3 length is 15 residues. Trimming shortened V by 8 bases and J by 2 bases, and 17 bases separated the two germline ends.

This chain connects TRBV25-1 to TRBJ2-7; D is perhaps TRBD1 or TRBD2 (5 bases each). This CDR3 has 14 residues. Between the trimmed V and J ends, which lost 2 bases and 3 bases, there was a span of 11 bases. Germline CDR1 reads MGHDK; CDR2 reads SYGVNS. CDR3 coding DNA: TGTGCCAGCAGTGAACCGGGACGACACTACGAGCAGTACTTC. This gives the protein CASSEPGRHYEQYF.

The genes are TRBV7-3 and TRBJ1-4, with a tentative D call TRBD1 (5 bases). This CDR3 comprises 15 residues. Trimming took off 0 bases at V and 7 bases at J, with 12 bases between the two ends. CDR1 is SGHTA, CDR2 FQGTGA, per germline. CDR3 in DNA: TGTGCCAGCAGCTTAACTTATCAGGGAAGTGAAAAACTGTTTTTT. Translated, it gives CASSLTYQGSEKLFF.

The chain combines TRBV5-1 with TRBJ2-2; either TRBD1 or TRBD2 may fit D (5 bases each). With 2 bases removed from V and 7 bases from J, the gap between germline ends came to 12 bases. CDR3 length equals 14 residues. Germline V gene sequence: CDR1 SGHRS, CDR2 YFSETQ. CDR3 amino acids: CASSLEGQVGELFF. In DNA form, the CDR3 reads TGCGCCAGCAGCTTAGAGGGGCAGGTCGGGGAGCTGTTTTTT.

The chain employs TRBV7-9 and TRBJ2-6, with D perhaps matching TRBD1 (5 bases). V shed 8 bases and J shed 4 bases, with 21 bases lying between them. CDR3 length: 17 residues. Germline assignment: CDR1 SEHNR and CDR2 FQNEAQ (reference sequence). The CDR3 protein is CASGVQVSLNGANVLTF. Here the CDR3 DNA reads TGTGCCAGCGGGGTACAGGTATCCCTGAACGGGGCCAACGTCCTGACTTTC.

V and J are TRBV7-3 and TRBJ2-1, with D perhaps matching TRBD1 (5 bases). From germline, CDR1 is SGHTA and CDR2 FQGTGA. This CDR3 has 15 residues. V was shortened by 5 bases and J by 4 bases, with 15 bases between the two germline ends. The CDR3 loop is CASSGNGQGYNEQFF. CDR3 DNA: TGTGCCAGCAGCGGAAACGGGCAGGGTTACAATGAGCAGTTCTTC.

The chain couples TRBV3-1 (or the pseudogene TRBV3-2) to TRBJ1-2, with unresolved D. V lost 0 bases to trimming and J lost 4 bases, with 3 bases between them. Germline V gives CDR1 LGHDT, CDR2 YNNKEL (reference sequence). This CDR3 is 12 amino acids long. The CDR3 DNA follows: TGTGCCAGCAGCCAAGATATCTATGGCTACACCTTC. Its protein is CASSQDIYGYTF.

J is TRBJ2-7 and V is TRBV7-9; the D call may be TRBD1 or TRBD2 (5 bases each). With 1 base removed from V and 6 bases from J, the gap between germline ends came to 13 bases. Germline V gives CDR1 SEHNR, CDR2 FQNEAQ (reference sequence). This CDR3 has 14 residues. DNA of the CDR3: TGTGCCAGCAGCTTAGATCGGGGCCCGGGCGAGCAGTACTTC. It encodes CASSLDRGPGEQYF.

The CDR3 DNA follows: TGTGCCAGCAGTGAAACGGATTTCGAGCAGTACTTC. This sequence encodes CASSETDFEQYF. The gene calls are TRBV6-1 and TRBJ2-7; D is unclear. Germline values: CDR1 MNHNS, CDR2 SASEGT. V was clipped by 2 bases and J by 6 bases, with 8 bases between them. This CDR3 has 12 amino acids.

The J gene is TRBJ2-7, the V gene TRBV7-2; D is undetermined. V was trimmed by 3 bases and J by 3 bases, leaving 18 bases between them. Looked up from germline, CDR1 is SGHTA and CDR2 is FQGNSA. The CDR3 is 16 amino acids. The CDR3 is CASSLERAGAGYEQYF. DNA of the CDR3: TGTGCCAGCAGCTTGGAACGGGCAGGAGCAGGCTACGAGCAGTACTTC. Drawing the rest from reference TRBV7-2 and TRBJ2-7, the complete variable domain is GAGVSQSPSNKVTEKGKDVELRCDPISGHTALYWYRQSLGQGLEFLIYFQGNSAPDKSGLPSDRFSAERTGGSVSTLTIQRTQQEDSAVYLCASSLERAGAGYEQYFGPGTRLTVT.

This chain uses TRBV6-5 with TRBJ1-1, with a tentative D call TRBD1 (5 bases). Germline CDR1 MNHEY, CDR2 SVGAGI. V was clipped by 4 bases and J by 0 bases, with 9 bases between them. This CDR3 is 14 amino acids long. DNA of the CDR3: TGTGCCAGCAGTTCGGGCAGGGTGAACACTGAAGCTTTCTTT. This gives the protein CASSSGRVNTEAFF.

The CDR3 loop is CASSPPGTGTYGYTF. As DNA, the CDR3 is TGTGCCAGCTCACCACCCGGGACAGGGACCTATGGCTACACCTTC. The V call is TRBV18, the J call TRBJ1-2, with TRBD1 matching over 9 bases. The CDR3 loop spans 15 amino acids. Losses at the gene ends were 0 bases for V and 4 bases for J; bases not matched to a gene: 3. The germline CDR1 and CDR2 sequences are KGHSH and LQKENI.

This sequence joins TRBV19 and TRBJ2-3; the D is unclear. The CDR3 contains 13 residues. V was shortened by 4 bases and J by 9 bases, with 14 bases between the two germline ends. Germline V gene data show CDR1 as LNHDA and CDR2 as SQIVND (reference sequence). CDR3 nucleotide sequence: TGTGCCAGTAGTAACGAACCCCTGCCAACGCAGTATTTT. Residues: CASSNEPLPTQYF. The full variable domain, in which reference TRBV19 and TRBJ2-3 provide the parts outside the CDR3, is DGGITQSPKYLFRKEGQNVTLSCEQNLNHDAMYWYRQDPGQGLRLIYYSQIVNDFQKGDIAEGYSVSREKKESFPLTVTSAQKNPTAFYLCASSNEPLPTQYFGPGTRLTVL.

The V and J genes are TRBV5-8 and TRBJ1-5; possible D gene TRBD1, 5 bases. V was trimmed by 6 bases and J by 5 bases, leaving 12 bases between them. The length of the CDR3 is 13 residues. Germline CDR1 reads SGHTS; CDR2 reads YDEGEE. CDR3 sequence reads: CASIRQLDQPQHF. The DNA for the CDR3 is TGTGCCAGCATACGACAGTTAGATCAGCCCCAGCATTTT.

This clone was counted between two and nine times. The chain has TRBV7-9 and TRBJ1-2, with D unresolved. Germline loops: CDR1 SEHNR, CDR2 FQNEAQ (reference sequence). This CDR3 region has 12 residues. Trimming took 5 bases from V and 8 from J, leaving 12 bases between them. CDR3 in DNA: TGTGCCAGCAGCCTCCCTCCCGGCGGCTACACCTTC. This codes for CASSLPPGGYTF.

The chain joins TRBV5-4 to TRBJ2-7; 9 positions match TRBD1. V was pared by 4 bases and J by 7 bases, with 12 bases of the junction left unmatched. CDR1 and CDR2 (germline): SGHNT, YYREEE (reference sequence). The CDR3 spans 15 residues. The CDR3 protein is CASSLAPGTGFEQYF. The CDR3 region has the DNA TGTGCCAGCAGCCTGGCCCCCGGGACAGGGTTTGAGCAGTACTTC.

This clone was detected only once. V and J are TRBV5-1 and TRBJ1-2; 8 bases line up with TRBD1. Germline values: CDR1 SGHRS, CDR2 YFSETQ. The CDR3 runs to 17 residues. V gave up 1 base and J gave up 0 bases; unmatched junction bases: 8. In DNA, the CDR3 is TGCGCCAGCAGCTTGACATCGCAGGGGGCCCCTAACTATGGCTACACCTTC. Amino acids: CASSLTSQGAPNYGYTF.

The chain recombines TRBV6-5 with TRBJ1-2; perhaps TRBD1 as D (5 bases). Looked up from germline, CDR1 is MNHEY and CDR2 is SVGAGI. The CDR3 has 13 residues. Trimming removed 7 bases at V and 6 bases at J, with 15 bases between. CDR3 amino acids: CASTPDTNHGYTF. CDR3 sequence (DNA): TGTGCCAGCACGCCGGACACGAATCATGGCTACACCTTC.

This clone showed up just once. The CDR3 sequence: CASSSGTGSQPQHF. The CDR3 nucleotides are TGTGCCAGCAGCTCCGGGACAGGGTCTCAGCCCCAGCATTTT. This chain uses TRBV7-9 with TRBJ1-5, with 9 nucleotides matching TRBD1. The CDR3 length is 14 residues. The J segment lost 6 bases and the V segment lost 4 bases, leaving 4 bases of the junction unmatched. Germline V lookup: CDR1 SEHNR, CDR2 FQNEAQ (reference sequence).

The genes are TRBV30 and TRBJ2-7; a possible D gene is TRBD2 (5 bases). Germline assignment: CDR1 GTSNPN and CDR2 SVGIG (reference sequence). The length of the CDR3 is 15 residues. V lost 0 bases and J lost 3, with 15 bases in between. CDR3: CAWSVGGLKDYEQYF. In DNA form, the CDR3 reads TGTGCCTGGAGTGTAGGAGGTCTAAAAGACTACGAGCAGTACTTC.